A selection of T cell receptor beta chains follows, all from one sample in a study of shared clonotypes between healthy human individuals. The data were produced by immunoSEQ multiplex PCR, yet TCRdb's version contains in-frame clones alone and is incomplete. Among some 1.4 million clones listed, over 95% were seen once. Sequencing input: naive CD4+ T cells sorted from blood. The receptor source for this set is a man aged 30 to 45 in good health. Each CDR3 is given with its conserved first and last residue. Fields, in order: CDR3 protein, CDR3 DNA, D gene, V gene, clone size, J gene. A D gene is named only where the DNA matches it firmly. Clone size is stated in some rows and not others, as once, few, many or a class when expanded.

CASSFFSGSSTDTQYF TGTGCCAGCAGCTTCTTTAGCGGCTCTAGCACAGATACGCAGTATTTT - TRBV7-9 - TRBJ2-3
CASSTGTVNQPQHF TGTGCCAGCAGCACCGGGACAGTCAATCAGCCCCAGCATTTT TRBD1 TRBV5-6 - TRBJ1-5
CASSLSPSSDEQYF TGTGCCAGCAGCTTAAGCCCCAGCAGCGACGAGCAGTACTTC - TRBV7-2 - TRBJ2-7
CASSPRDASLNTEAFF TGTGCCAGCTCACCAAGGGATGCGAGTTTGAACACTGAAGCTTTCTTT - TRBV18 - TRBJ1-1
CSVLAGHGYTF TGCAGCGTTTTGGCAGGGCATGGCTACACCTTC - TRBV29-1 - TRBJ1-2
CASRTGVGTEAFF TGTGCCAGCAGGACAGGGGTAGGCACTGAAGCTTTCTTT TRBD1 TRBV6-5 - TRBJ1-1
CASSLLSGYTF TGTGCCAGCAGCCTCTTAAGTGGCTACACCTTC - TRBV13 - TRBJ1-2
CASTGQPQETQYF TGTGCCAGCACCGGACAGCCCCAAGAGACCCAGTACTTC - TRBV7-9 - TRBJ2-5
CASSLWASGPSNYGYTF TGTGCCAGCAGTTTGTGGGCTAGCGGCCCTTCAAACTATGGCTACACCTTC - TRBV27 - TRBJ1-2
CASSQDEDEQPQHF TGCGCCAGCAGCCAAGATGAAGACGAACAGCCCCAGCATTTT - TRBV4-3 - TRBJ1-5
CASSGNPGQGGISDQPQHF TGTGCCAGCAGTGGAAATCCGGGACAGGGAGGAATAAGCGATCAGCCCCAGCATTTT TRBD1 TRBV2 - TRBJ1-5
CASSFLKGVEQYF TGTGCCAGCAGTTTCCTTAAGGGGGTCGAGCAGTACTTC - TRBV27 few TRBJ2-7
CASSRLAGGNEQFF TGTGCCAGCAGCAGGCTAGCGGGAGGCAATGAGCAGTTCTTC TRBD2 TRBV9 once TRBJ2-1
CATDGGQGISYEQYF TGCGCCACCGACGGTGGACAGGGGATATCCTACGAGCAGTACTTC TRBD1 TRBV10-2 - TRBJ2-7
CASSLALRASGSDTQYF TGCGCCAGCAGCTTGGCCCTGCGGGCTAGCGGGAGTGATACGCAGTATTTT TRBD2 TRBV5-1 once TRBJ2-3
CASSPGTALEQYF TGCGCCAGCAGCCCGGGGACAGCCCTGGAGCAGTACTTC TRBD1 TRBV5-1 - TRBJ2-7
CASSQDSGTLNYEQYF TGTGCCAGCAGCCAAGATAGCGGTACCCTGAACTACGAGCAGTACTTC - TRBV4-2 - TRBJ2-7
CASSYATGDEQYF TGTGCCAGCAGTTACGCTACAGGGGACGAGCAGTACTTC TRBD1 TRBV6-5 - TRBJ2-7
CASSSLRSGRAEQYF TGTGCCAGCAGTTCCCTTCGGTCCGGGAGGGCCGAGCAGTACTTC TRBD2 TRBV28 - TRBJ2-7
CASSPTPTSSYEQYF TGTGCCAGCAGCCCAACCCCGACTAGCTCCTACGAGCAGTACTTC - TRBV6-1 once TRBJ2-7
CASRQGVASEQYF TGTGCCAGTAGACAGGGGGTAGCGTCTGAGCAGTACTTC TRBD1 TRBV6-5 - TRBJ2-7
CATSARLAGYGNEQFF TGTGCCACCAGCGCTCGACTAGCGGGATACGGCAATGAGCAGTTCTTC TRBD2 TRBV15 - TRBJ2-1
CASSPYTGSYNEQFF TGTGCCAGCTCACCTTACACGGGGTCCTACAATGAGCAGTTCTTC - TRBV18 - TRBJ2-1
CASSPPTSGKYEQYF TGTGCCAGCAGCCCCCCGACTAGCGGGAAATACGAGCAGTACTTC TRBD2 TRBV7-9 - TRBJ2-7
CASIPGRAVRNEQYF TGCGCCAGCATCCCCGGGAGGGCGGTTCGAAACGAGCAGTACTTC TRBD2 TRBV10-2 - TRBJ2-7
CASSTLQGYYGYTF TGTGCCAGCAGCACGCTACAGGGTTACTATGGCTACACCTTC - TRBV5-6 - TRBJ1-2
CASNSDRAQPQHF TGTGCCAGCAATTCAGACAGGGCTCAGCCCCAGCATTTT TRBD1 TRBV2 - TRBJ1-5
CASSWELGREQYF TGTGCCAGTAGTTGGGAGCTCGGGCGAGAGCAGTACTTC - TRBV19 - TRBJ2-7
CASRLGLAEYNEQFF TGCGCCAGCAGGTTGGGACTAGCGGAGTACAATGAGCAGTTCTTC TRBD2 TRBV5-1 - TRBJ2-1
CASSRLAGVGGSYNEQFF TGTGCCAGCAGCCGTCTAGCGGGAGTCGGGGGCTCCTACAATGAGCAGTTCTTC TRBD2 TRBV14 - TRBJ2-1
CASSYLGNWVNTEAFF TGTGCCAGCAGTTACTTGGGGAATTGGGTGAACACTGAAGCTTTCTTT - TRBV6-6 - TRBJ1-1
CAWSGTGGGELFF TGTGCCTGGAGTGGGACCGGGGGAGGGGAGCTGTTTTTT - TRBV30 once TRBJ2-2
CAGGTGRTDTQYF TGTGCCGGTGGGACAGGACGCACAGATACGCAGTATTTT TRBD1 TRBV11-2 - TRBJ2-3
CASTGTSSYEQYF TGCGCCAGCACCGGGACTAGTAGCTACGAGCAGTACTTC TRBD2 TRBV5-1 - TRBJ2-7
CASSAGTENTEAFF TGTGCCAGCAGCGCCGGGACAGAGAACACTGAAGCTTTCTTT TRBD1 TRBV28 - TRBJ1-1
CASSLYRTGDNEQFF TGTGCCAGCAGCTTGTATCGGACAGGGGACAATGAGCAGTTCTTC TRBD1 TRBV5-4 - TRBJ2-1
CASSLEAPTVQYF TGTGCCAGCAGCTTAGAGGCGCCCACGGTGCAGTACTTC - TRBV7-9 - TRBJ2-7
CASSVTGQGRPGANVLTF TGTGCCAGCAGTGTGACGGGACAGGGTAGGCCTGGGGCCAACGTCCTGACTTTC TRBD1 TRBV25-1 - TRBJ2-6
CASSRDRAYEQYF TGTGCCAGCAGCCGGGACAGGGCCTACGAGCAGTACTTC TRBD1 TRBV9 - TRBJ2-7
CASSVVGTDQETQYF TGTGCCAGCAGCGTAGTTGGGACAGACCAAGAGACCCAGTACTTC TRBD1 TRBV9 - TRBJ2-5
CAWNTRGDQPQHF TGTGCCTGGAACACTCGGGGGGATCAGCCCCAGCATTTT - TRBV30 - TRBJ1-5
CASSQGGSSYEQYF TGTGCCAGCAGCCAAGGGGGCAGTTCCTACGAGCAGTACTTC TRBD1 TRBV7-9 - TRBJ2-7
CASSPHHEQYF TGTGCCAGCAGCCCACACCACGAGCAGTACTTC - TRBV7-9 - TRBJ2-7
CASSPLPGRDQPQHF TGTGCCAGCTCCCCTCTCCCGGGTCGGGACCAGCCCCAGCATTTT - TRBV18 - TRBJ1-5
CASSLEGGFLGELFF TGTGCCAGCAGCTTAGAAGGAGGGTTTCTCGGGGAGCTGTTTTTT - TRBV7-9 - TRBJ2-2
CASSSSGTGGANVLTF TGCGCCAGCAGCTCTTCCGGGACCGGTGGGGCCAACGTCCTGACTTTC - TRBV5-1 - TRBJ2-6